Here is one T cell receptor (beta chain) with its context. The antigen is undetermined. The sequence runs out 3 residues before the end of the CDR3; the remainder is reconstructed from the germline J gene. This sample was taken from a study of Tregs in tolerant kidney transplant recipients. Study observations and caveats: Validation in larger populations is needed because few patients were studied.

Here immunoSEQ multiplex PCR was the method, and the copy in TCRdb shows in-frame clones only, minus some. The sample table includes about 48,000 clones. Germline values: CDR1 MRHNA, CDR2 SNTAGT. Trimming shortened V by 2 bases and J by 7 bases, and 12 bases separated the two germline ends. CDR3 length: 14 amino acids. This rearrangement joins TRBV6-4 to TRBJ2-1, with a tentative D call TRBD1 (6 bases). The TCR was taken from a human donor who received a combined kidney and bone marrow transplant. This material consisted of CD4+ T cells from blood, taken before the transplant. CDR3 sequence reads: CASSDPSRGNEQFF. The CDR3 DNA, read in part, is TGTGCCAGCAGTGACCCATCAAGGGGGAATGAG.